Listed below are T cell receptor beta chains from one sample, sequenced in a study of T-cell memory formation after mild COVID-19. TCRdb analysed the 5' RACE reads with MiXCR anew, one entry per CDR3 protein. The profile covers approximately 350,000 distinct CDR3 sequences, with 25% to 30% appearing a single time and approximately 13% taken by the ten largest. Sequencing input: PBMCs or a T cell subset sorted from them (not recorded which). These receptors were collected from an adult woman who had mild COVID-19 (a few samples of this study predate the infection). Cell type and time point are not known. Each CDR3 is given without its conserved first and last residue. The D gene is left open where the match is weak.

v_gene	d_gene	j_gene	CDR3aa
TRBV20-1	.	TRBJ2-3	SARAWGVYSTDTQY
TRBV6-5	.	TRBJ2-3	ASSGLGGRAARTDTQY
TRBV29-1	TRBD1	TRBJ2-7	SVGGQLTYEQY
TRBV12-3/TRBV12-4	.	TRBJ2-2	ASSSPSRNTGELF
TRBV13	.	TRBJ2-3	ASSTQDPRTDTQY
TRBV27	TRBD2	TRBJ2-7	ASSPGTISYEQY
TRBV6-6	.	TRBJ2-7	ASSRDDSYEQY
TRBV4-1	.	TRBJ2-3	ASMAVGSTDTQY
TRBV29-1	.	TRBJ1-1	SVEGGSATEAF
TRBV5-1	.	TRBJ1-2	ASSLLGVPLEANYGYT
TRBV3-1	.	TRBJ2-7	ASSQVYSSYEQY
TRBV3-1	TRBD1	TRBJ1-2	ASSSSGTGGRFYGYT
TRBV5-1	.	TRBJ2-5	ASSVSGKETQY
TRBV7-2	TRBD2	TRBJ2-1	ASSFGGSGNEQF
TRBV7-9	.	TRBJ1-1	ASSYPQRNTEAF
TRBV5-5	.	TRBJ2-4	ASSAGVGREANIQY
TRBV7-2	TRBD1	TRBJ1-2	ASSLGFRGLQYGYT
TRBV5-1	.	TRBJ2-5	ASSLGPGPQETQY
TRBV2	.	TRBJ2-5	ASSVRQVQETQY
TRBV5-1	.	TRBJ2-1	ASSEGGSSSNEQF
TRBV9	.	TRBJ2-3	ASSVGFTDTQY
TRBV5-1	.	TRBJ1-2	ASSPFGDGGYT
TRBV5-1	.	TRBJ2-2	ASKYGGLNTGELF
TRBV29-1	.	TRBJ2-5	SVEGGGETQY
TRBV20-1	TRBD1	TRBJ1-5	SARALGQGAGRPQH
TRBV5-1	TRBD1	TRBJ1-1	ASSFSTGMNTEAF
TRBV7-9	.	TRBJ1-6	ASTAGAYNSPLH
TRBV29-1	TRBD1	TRBJ2-1	SARRGRHNEQF
TRBV5-6	TRBD2	TRBJ2-1	ASSLERDFAYNEQF
TRBV18	TRBD2	TRBJ2-7	ASSPPTASGKLAQY
TRBV5-5	.	TRBJ2-7	ASSLVGIHEQY
TRBV5-1	.	TRBJ2-5	ASSFNQGGKETQY
TRBV5-6	.	TRBJ1-6	ASSFAQGLSPLH
TRBV10-3	TRBD2	TRBJ2-7	AISEVSGRRSLYEQY
TRBV12-3/TRBV12-4	TRBD2	TRBJ2-3	ASSLNVGLAGKGTDTQY
TRBV24-1	.	TRBJ1-5	ATSDLPRVGQPQH
TRBV9	.	TRBJ2-7	PGPGLHYEQY
TRBV7-6	TRBD1	TRBJ2-7	ASSPTDRGSYEQY
TRBV12-3/TRBV12-4	.	TRBJ1-5	ASSTVSNQPQH
TRBV7-2	.	TRBJ1-2	ASSYLRNYGYT